The 12 T cell receptor beta chains in this list originate from one sample, sequenced in a study of response to subunit inactivated influenza vaccine. TCRdb recomputed calls from the RT-PCR reads with MiXCR, one row per CDR3 protein. The sample shows some 800,000 distinct CDR3 sequences, less than 25% of them seen only once. The sample consisted of PBMCs from blood, taken 5 days after vaccination. The receptors here all came from a man aged 50 to 60 who received an inactivated influenza vaccine.

In its sample, this clonotype was seen many times. The chain couples TRBV12-3 or TRBV12-4 to TRBJ1-1; a weak D match, TRBD1 (5 bases). This CDR3 comprises 13 residues. Trimming shortened V by 3 bases and J by 5 bases, and 10 bases separated the two germline ends. The CDR3 is CASSFQGGTEAFF. CDR3 coding DNA: TGTGCCAGCAGTTTCCAGGGTGGGACTGAAGCTTTCTTT.

This clonotype occurred a few times. The V and J genes are TRBV29-1 and TRBJ1-1; D is undetermined. Germline assignment: CDR1 SQVTM and CDR2 ANQGSEA. Trimming took off 7 bases at V and 4 bases at J, with 13 bases between the two ends. This CDR3 region has 12 residues. The CDR3 protein is CSGLGSRTEAFF. The CDR3 nucleotides read TGCAGCGGCTTGGGGTCGCGCACTGAAGCTTTCTTT.

This clonotype was found a few times. The chain has TRBV6-5 and TRBJ2-1; D possibly corresponds to TRBD2 (5 bases). Trimming took off 7 bases at V and 1 base at J, with 14 bases between the two ends. Germline CDR1 reads MNHEY; CDR2 reads SVGAGI. The CDR3 is 15 residues long. CDR3: CASKLSGRSYNEQFF. The CDR3 coding sequence is TGTGCCAGCAAGTTGTCGGGAAGGTCCTACAATGAGCAGTTCTTC.

The V and J genes are TRBV12-3 or TRBV12-4 and TRBJ2-7; 8 bases fit TRBD2. J gave up 2 bases and V 3 bases, and 6 bases lay outside the gene matches. The CDR3 consists of 15 residues. CDR3 sequence: CASSFSSGGTYEQYF. CDR3 in DNA: TGTGCCAGCAGTTTCAGCAGCGGGGGAACCTACGAGCAGTACTTC.

This clonotype was recorded many times. The J gene is TRBJ2-7, the V gene TRBV12-3 or TRBV12-4; D call uncertain. The germline V and J ends were trimmed by 3 bases and 8 bases, with 8 bases remaining between them. There are 11 residues in the CDR3. Here the CDR3 DNA reads TGTGCCAGCAGTTTTCGTGGGAAGCAGTACTTC. Translating it yields CASSFRGKQYF.

The DNA for the CDR3 is TGCAGCGCACTGACAGGCCACTCCTACGAGCAGTACTTC. Residues: CSALTGHSYEQYF. The chain recombines TRBV29-1 with TRBJ2-7, with a possible D match to TRBD1 (6 bases). Per the germline V gene, CDR1 is SQVTM and CDR2 is ANQGSEA. This CDR3 is 13 amino acids long. The V and J ends lost 7 bases and 0 bases respectively, with 13 bases between them.

This clonotype turned up a few times. The rearrangement joins TRBV7-2 to TRBJ2-1, with D unresolved. Trimming took off 0 bases at V and 0 bases at J, with 12 bases between the two ends. The CDR3 runs 17 residues. Germline CDR1 is SGHTA and CDR2 is FQGNSA. CDR3 sequence: CASSLANHLGSYNEQFF. As DNA, the CDR3 is TGTGCCAGCAGCTTAGCCAATCATCTAGGCTCCTACAATGAGCAGTTCTTC.

V and J are TRBV5-1 and TRBJ2-5; D perhaps matches TRBD1 (8 bases). Germline assignment: CDR1 SGHRS and CDR2 YFSETQ. V lost 3 bases to trimming and J lost 5 bases, with 17 bases between them. This CDR3 has 15 amino acids. The CDR3 loop is CASSYAGDRSETQYF. In nucleotides, the CDR3 is TGCGCCAGCAGCTATGCGGGGGACAGGAGTGAGACCCAGTACTTC.

The table lists this clonotype with a few counts. The V call is TRBV29-1, the J call TRBJ2-1, with D tentatively TRBD2 (6 bases). V was cut by 2 bases and J by 0 bases, with 8 bases left in between. This CDR3 is 14 amino acids long. Germline V gene data show CDR1 as SQVTM and CDR2 as ANQGSEA. The CDR3 is CSVELADSYNEQFF. The CDR3 DNA reads TGCAGCGTTGAATTAGCGGACTCCTACAATGAGCAGTTCTTC.

This clonotype was seen a few times. The chain recombines TRBV6-1 with TRBJ1-6, with 10 positions matching TRBD1. The germline V gene encodes CDR1 MNHNS and CDR2 SASEGT. This CDR3 region has 15 residues. The J segment lost 7 bases and the V segment lost 6 bases, leaving 6 bases of the junction unmatched. The CDR3 nucleotides read TGTGCCAGCAGCTCCCGGGACAGGGGAAATTCACCCCTCCACTTT. Its translation is CASSSRDRGNSPLHF.

This clonotype has a handful of counts. This chain links TRBV10-3 with TRBJ2-2, with 12 bases aligning to TRBD1. This CDR3 is built from 15 residues. The V segment lost 4 bases and the J segment 7 bases; nucleotides outside the gene matches: 4. Germline V gene data show CDR1 as ENHRY and CDR2 as SYGVKD. CDR3 sequence: CAISVGTGGIGELFF. In DNA, the CDR3 is TGTGCCATCAGTGTCGGGACAGGGGGCATCGGGGAGCTGTTTTTT.

The rearrangement joins TRBV20-1 to TRBJ1-1; possible D gene TRBD1, 5 bases. Germline V gene data show CDR1 as DFQATT and CDR2 as SNEGSKA (reference sequence). Trimming left V 0 bases short and J 5 bases short, with 13 bases between. This CDR3 has 14 residues. CDR3 amino acids: CSARDPQVGTEAFF. Here the CDR3 DNA reads TGCAGTGCTAGAGATCCACAGGTGGGGACTGAAGCTTTCTTT.